These T cell receptor beta chains were read from a single sample in a study of shared clonotypes between healthy human individuals. Data came from immunoSEQ multiplex PCR; TCRdb stores just in-frame clones and leaves some out. This table has roughly 810,000 clones, about 97% appearing once. The specimen was naive CD8+ T cells sorted from blood. The receptors were sampled from a man under 40 in good health. Each CDR3 is given without its conserved first and last residue. The D gene is left open where the match is weak.

ASSASGGITYEQY | TRBD2 | TRBV9
ASSASDGNYGYT | . | TRBV9
ASSYEGGPYEQY | . | TRBV6-5
ASSSPGQGNTGELF | TRBD1 | TRBV28
ASSLDVSQETQY | . | TRBV7-2
ASSQDKQGPNQPQH | . | TRBV4-2
SVEGGVAGTYEQY | . | TRBV29-1
ASSQPADGYTEAF | . | TRBV18
ASSQGYSEMNTEAF | . | TRBV4-2
ARREVRYEQY | . | TRBV5-1
ASSLEQGSLMNTEAF | TRBD1 | TRBV7-9
ASSQDWGNNEQF | . | TRBV4-3
ASSDKGLAGEAPGNEQF | TRBD2 | TRBV7-9
ASSQDGNAEKLF | . | TRBV4-1
ASSYHGSISYEQY | . | TRBV28
ASSPGWETQY | . | TRBV4-2
ASSLTSSSYEQY | . | TRBV27
ASSFSGTYEQY | . | TRBV11-2
ATSDTSWAGSSYEQY | . | TRBV15
ASSPRTGPDEQY | TRBD1 | TRBV5-1
ASSMDFPFTDEQY | . | TRBV7-2
ASSKDRGNYNEQF | TRBD1 | TRBV7-9
ASSQDSRAIEAF | . | TRBV4-1
ASSVAETGGTEAF | TRBD1 | TRBV9
ASSQDGPGPSYEQY | . | TRBV4-3
ASRPRGTSDYEQY | TRBD2 | TRBV5-1
ASSPRGSGYTDTQY | . | TRBV28
AWSSENYGYT | . | TRBV30
ASSQEGKHIQY | . | TRBV27
ASSSYAGSSYEQY | . | TRBV7-3
ASSGSYEQY | . | TRBV7-9